This T cell receptor beta chain was recorded in a study of metastatic and nonmetastatic thyroid tumors (dated by TCRdb to about 2020). About the investigation overall: The researchers compared repertoires between peripheral blood samples and tumor or nodule tissue samples from patients with malignant or benign thyroid disease.

Preparation of the library involved PCR. Sequencing was carried out with an Illumina HiSeq 4000. The TCR beta-chain CDR3 region of each patient was profiled by high-throughput sequencing. On the study's bioinformatics: A classifier to discriminate distant-metastatic papillary thyroid cancer patients was built from CDR3 differences across clinicopathological groups. The Shannon index was used to assess repertoire diversity, and the Morisita-Horn index was used to assess tumor-blood repertoire similarity. The raw public reads went through TCRdb reprocessing: fastp at Q25, MiXCR clone calling, in-frame beta chains kept. TCRdb assigned the V and J calls; the authors' analysis was not used. For this sample the table gives roughly 32,000 clones, of which 18% were detected only once. Clones ranked in the top ten supply more than 9% of the sample. This clone has a count of ten or more. Its antigen remains unidentified. No clone much larger than this one lies a single base away; base qualities are absent.

None of the patients had been given any treatment before thyroid surgery. The study retrospectively analysed patient clinical samples collected from the early 2010s to the late 2010s using T-cell receptor beta sequencing. V drops 5 bases and J drops 5 bases, leaving 12 bases in between. Inclusive of the bounding cysteine and phenylalanine, the CDR3 is 13 residues long. Only the CDR3 DNA is retained, 39 bases long and in frame from the first base. From a lookup of the germline V gene, CDR1 and CDR2 are MNHNS and SASEGT. On the study overall, not on this receptor specifically: In both blood and tumor samples, TCR beta diversity was reported to be significantly higher in malignant tumors than in benign nodules.

This chain joins TRBV6-1 to TRBJ1-2; there is no confident call for the D gene. The material sequenced was blood. The receptor's source is a female donor with papillary thyroid cancer or a benign thyroid nodule (not recorded which). Some clones in this sample may be carry-over from other donors' samples. Here is the DNA: TGTGCCAGCAGTCGGACTGCGGGATATGGCTACACCTTC. This translates into CASSRTAGYGYTF.